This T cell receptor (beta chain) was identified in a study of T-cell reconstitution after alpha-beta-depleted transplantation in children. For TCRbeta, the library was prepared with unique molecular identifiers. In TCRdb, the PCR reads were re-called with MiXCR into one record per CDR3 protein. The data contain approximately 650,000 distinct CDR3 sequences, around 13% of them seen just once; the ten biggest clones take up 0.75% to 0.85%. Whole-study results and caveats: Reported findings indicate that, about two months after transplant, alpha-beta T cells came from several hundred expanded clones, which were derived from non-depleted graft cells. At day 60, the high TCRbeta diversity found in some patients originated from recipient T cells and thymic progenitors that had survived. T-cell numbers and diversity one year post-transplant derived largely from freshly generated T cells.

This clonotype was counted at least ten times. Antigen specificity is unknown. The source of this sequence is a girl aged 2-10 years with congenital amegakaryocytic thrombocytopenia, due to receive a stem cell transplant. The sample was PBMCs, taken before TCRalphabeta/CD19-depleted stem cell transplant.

The CDR3, as DNA: TGTGCCAGCAGCCAAGATTTGGACAGGGGAGCCTACGAGCAGTACTTC. Residues: CASSQDLDRGAYEQYF. This rearrangement joins TRBV3-1 to TRBJ2-7; 9 bases are a match to TRBD1. The CDR3 length is 16 residues. The V gene end was trimmed by 0 bases and the J gene end by 2 bases; junction bases not matched to a gene: 5. Per the germline V gene, CDR1 is LGHDT and CDR2 is YNNKEL (reference sequence).